Following are 13 T cell receptor beta chains from one sample sequenced in a study of blood T cell repertoires in COVID-19. This table comes from immunoSEQ multiplex PCR, and its TCRdb copy is limited to in-frame clones, with some not included. The sample carries 65,000 to 90,000 clones, approximately 83% recorded once. Sample: peripheral blood. The source is a man older than 75 with active or convalescent COVID-19.

The V gene is TRBV9, the J gene TRBJ1-1; tentative D call: TRBD1 (5 bases). Deletions cut 0 bases from V and 2 bases from J, with 8 bases between. CDR3 length equals 14 residues. Germline V lookup: CDR1 SGDLS, CDR2 YYNGEE. The CDR3 protein is CASSVGGENTEAFF. DNA of the CDR3: TGTGCCAGCAGCGTAGGGGGGGAAAACACTGAAGCTTTCTTT. Drawing the rest from reference TRBV9 and TRBJ1-1, the complete variable domain is DSGVTQTPKHLITATGQRVTLRCSPRSGDLSVYWYQQSLDQGLQFLIQYYNGEERAKGNILERFSAQQFPDLHSELNLSSLELGDSALYFCASSVGGENTEAFFGQGTRLTVV.

This sequence joins TRBV15 and TRBJ1-4, with TRBD1 as a possible D gene (5 bases). The CDR3 contains 15 residues. Per germline, CDR1 LNHNV and CDR2 YYDKDF (reference sequence). Trimming removed 3 bases from V and 4 bases from J, with 12 bases in between. Written as DNA, the CDR3 is TGTGCCACCAGCAGGGGGAAGGGGTTTAATGAAAAACTGTTTTTT. Translating gives CATSRGKGFNEKLFF.

This clone showed up just once. The chain joins TRBV4-1 to TRBJ2-1, with 7 bases lining up with TRBD1. This CDR3 spans 16 amino acids. Per germline, CDR1 MGHRA and CDR2 YSYEKL. The trim removed 2 bases at V and 2 bases at J, leaving 6 bases unmatched. This CDR3 reads CASSQLDRPPYNEQFF. DNA for the CDR3: TGCGCCAGCAGCCAACTGGACAGGCCCCCCTACAATGAGCAGTTCTTC.

This clone turned up a few times. V is TRBV18 and J is TRBJ2-7; a possible D gene is TRBD1 (6 bases). V was trimmed by 2 bases and J by 2 bases, leaving 13 bases between them. Germline assignment: CDR1 KGHSH and CDR2 LQKENI. The CDR3 totals 15 residues. Here the CDR3 reads CASSPEQGRPYEQYF. DNA for the CDR3: TGTGCCAGCTCACCAGAACAGGGAAGGCCCTACGAGCAGTACTTC.

V usage is TRBV28 and J usage is TRBJ1-2; D uncertain. This CDR3 has 16 amino acids. Germline CDR1 and CDR2: MDHEN and SYDVKM. V shed 4 bases and J shed 8 bases, with 23 bases lying between them. The CDR3 region is CASSYPSEVRSRGYTF. Written as DNA, the CDR3 is TGTGCCAGCAGTTACCCCTCTGAGGTTAGGTCTAGGGGCTACACCTTC.

The V gene is TRBV5-4, the J gene TRBJ1-3; D not certain. V lost 5 bases to trimming and J lost 0 bases, with 9 bases between them. The length of the CDR3 is 14 residues. Germline values: CDR1 SGHNT, CDR2 YYREEE (reference sequence). CDR3 nucleotide sequence: TGTGCCAGCAGTTCAGGCGTCTCTGGAAACACCATATATTTT. Its translation is CASSSGVSGNTIYF.

This clone showed up just once. The chain joins TRBV5-6 to TRBJ2-7; possibly TRBD2 for D (5 bases). V lost 4 bases, J lost 7 bases, and 15 bases lay in between. Germline V gene sequence: CDR1 SGHDT, CDR2 YYEEEE. The CDR3 length is 13 residues. CDR3 sequence: CASSARRVGEQYF. CDR3 in DNA: TGTGCCAGCAGCGCCCGGCGGGTGGGAGAGCAGTACTTC.

The chain employs TRBV4-2 and TRBJ2-2, with 8 bases matching TRBD1. Germline V CDR1 and CDR2: LGHNA, YNFKEQ. This CDR3 region has 21 residues. The V segment lost 0 bases and the J segment 4 bases; nucleotides outside the gene matches: 19. In nucleotides, the CDR3 is TGTGCCAGCAGCCAAGATTTCCGTGACAGGGGCGAACGGTTGCTCACCGGGGAGCTGTTTTTT. Encoded protein: CASSQDFRDRGERLLTGELFF.

This chain connects TRBV5-5 to TRBJ2-7, with 7 bases aligning to TRBD1. V was clipped by 0 bases and J by 6 bases; unmatched bases: 12. Germline V CDR1 and CDR2: SGHKS, YYEKEE (reference sequence). The CDR3 sequence is 16 residues long. CDR3 nucleotides: TGTGCCAGCAGCTTGGGGTTCAGTAGACAGGGTAGCGAGCAGTACTTC. Translation gives CASSLGFSRQGSEQYF. The complete variable domain, with remaining parts taken from reference TRBV5-5 and TRBJ2-7, reads DAGVTQSPTHLIKTRGQQVTLRCSPISGHKSVSWYQQVLGQGPQFIFQYYEKEERGRGNFPDRFSARQFPNYSSELNVNALLLGDSALYLCASSLGFSRQGSEQYFGPGTRLTVT.

The CDR3 DNA reads TGCGCCAGCAGCCAGGCCCCGGGAAGCAATCAGCCCCAGCATTTT. Translation gives CASSQAPGSNQPQHF. This sequence joins TRBV5-1 and TRBJ1-5; D gene unclear. The CDR3 contains 15 residues. Germline loops: CDR1 SGHRS, CDR2 YFSETQ. V was clipped by 4 bases and J by 1 base, with 12 bases between them.

V usage is TRBV30 and J usage is TRBJ1-1; 7 nucleotides line up with TRBD1. Germline V gene sequence: CDR1 GTSNPN, CDR2 SVGIG (reference sequence). J lost 0 bases, V lost 8 bases, and 0 bases had no gene match. The CDR3 is 11 residues long. DNA of the CDR3: TGTGCCGGGACAGTGAACACTGAAGCTTTCTTT. This encodes CAGTVNTEAFF.

The J gene is TRBJ1-4, the V gene TRBV7-9; D is unresolved. Germline V gene lookup returns CDR1 SEHNR and CDR2 FQNEAQ (reference sequence). V lost 3 bases to trimming and J lost 5 bases, with 7 bases between them. The CDR3 totals 13 residues. The CDR3 reads CASSFPPNEKLFF. CDR3 DNA: TGTGCCAGCAGCTTCCCCCCGAATGAAAAACTGTTTTTT.

The rearrangement joins TRBV5-1 to TRBJ2-1, with TRBD1 matching 7 bases. CDR1 and CDR2 (germline): SGHRS, YFSETQ. The CDR3 consists of 15 residues. After removal of 4 bases from V and 0 bases from J, the junction contained 4 bases not matched to a gene. CDR3 sequence: CASSPRQGSYNEQFF. The CDR3 DNA reads TGCGCCAGCAGCCCTCGACAGGGCTCCTACAATGAGCAGTTCTTC.